This T cell receptor beta chain emerged from a study of T cells in localized non-small cell lung cancer. The repertoire was sequenced with immunoSEQ multiplex PCR; TCRdb's copy has only in-frame clones and lacks some. The sample has more than 2,500 clones; about 24% are singletons. There are a few counts of this clone. The V gene end was trimmed by 3 bases and the J gene end by 5 bases; junction bases not matched to a gene: 10. Germline loops: CDR1 KGHSH, CDR2 LQKENI. The CDR3 contains 16 residues. The chain couples TRBV18 to TRBJ2-5, with 9 nucleotides matching TRBD1. This sequence originates from a man aged 35 to 70 with stage I squamous cell lung carcinoma. The source was lung tumor tissue, collected before any cancer treatment. Here the CDR3 DNA reads TGTGCCAGCTCACCGCGACAGGGGGGAGGAGTGGAGACCCAGTACTTC. Protein product: CASSPRQGGGVETQYF.